Presented here are 17 T cell receptor beta chains from one specimen sequenced in a study of blood T cells in healthy people across ages. The second PCR ran roughly 6 to 11 cycles with a sample-barcoded 5' primer and J-beta primers. A single record per CDR3 protein comes from TCRdb applying MiXCR to the 5' RACE reads. This repertoire shows about 1.6 million distinct CDR3 sequences, around 36% found once; its top ten account for around 10%. Source material: blood. Source of these receptors: a woman aged 30 to 39 in good health.

The gene calls are TRBV12-3 or TRBV12-4 and TRBJ2-3; 8 bases are shared with TRBD2. Trimming at V came to 11 bases and at J to 2 bases, leaving 6 bases not matched to a gene. This CDR3 contains 13 residues. The CDR3 protein is CAVQRGYTDTQYF. The CDR3 bases are TGTGCCGTCCAGCGGGGGTACACAGATACGCAGTATTTT.

Remarks on this clonotype: A much bigger clone sits one base away, suggesting this may be a read error. The V call is TRBV11-2, the J call TRBJ2-1; D is perhaps TRBD2 (5 bases). The germline gives CDR1 SGHAT, CDR2 FQNNGV. The CDR3 covers 15 residues. As DNA, the CDR3 is TGTGCCGGCAGCTTGACGGACTCGTCCTACAATGAGCAGTTCTTC. Translated, it gives CAGSLTDSSYNEQFF.

The rearrangement uses TRBV10-2 and TRBJ2-1; TRBD2 matches at 9 bases. The CDR3 consists of 19 residues. J was trimmed by 7 bases and V by 4 bases; bases with no gene match: 20. Looked up from germline, CDR1 is WSHSY and CDR2 is SAAADI. CDR3 residues: CASSGELAGKSIPYNEQFF. The CDR3 DNA reads TGCGCCAGCAGTGGGGAACTAGCGGGCAAATCTATTCCTTATAATGAGCAGTTCTTC.

This clonotype has only a few counts. The gene calls are TRBV7-9 and TRBJ1-2; TRBD1 might be the D (5 bases). The germline V gene has CDR1 SEHNR and CDR2 FQNEAQ (reference sequence). Trimming left V 5 bases short and J 7 bases short, with 11 bases between. This CDR3 has 12 residues. CDR3 amino acids: CASSLDGTGYTF. Written as DNA, the CDR3 is TGTGCCAGCAGCCTGGACGGGACTGGCTACACCTTC.

This clonotype was counted a few times. The chain is built from TRBV7-9 and TRBJ1-4; the match to TRBD1 covers 7 bases. Germline V CDR1 and CDR2: SEHNR, FQNEAQ (reference sequence). The V and J ends lost 5 bases and 6 bases, in that order; junction bases with no gene match: 9. The CDR3 runs 15 residues. The CDR3, as DNA: TGTGCCAGCAGCACTTCCGGGACAGAGGATGAAAAACTGTTTTTT. Translated: CASSTSGTEDEKLFF.

The V call is TRBV5-1, the J call TRBJ1-1; possibly TRBD1 for D (5 bases). CDR3 length: 15 residues. V was clipped by 0 bases and J by 1 base, with 10 bases between them. Germline V lookup: CDR1 SGHRS, CDR2 YFSETQ. The CDR3 sequence is CASSLDAGRNTEAFF. CDR3 DNA sequence: TGCGCCAGCAGCTTGGATGCAGGGAGGAACACTGAAGCTTTCTTT.

This clonotype was seen more than once but under ten times. J is TRBJ2-3 and V is TRBV20-1; the D is unclear. This CDR3 contains 11 residues. Germline assignment: CDR1 DFQATT and CDR2 SNEGSKA (reference sequence). V shed 0 bases and J shed 7 bases, with 5 bases lying between them. The CDR3 DNA reads TGCAGTGCTAGAGATACACATACGCAGTATTTT. Its translation is CSARDTHTQYF.

The J gene is TRBJ2-7, the V gene TRBV5-1, with 9 bases identical to TRBD2. The junction had 4 bases not matched to a gene; V was cut back by 4 bases and J by 2 bases. The CDR3 consists of 14 residues. Germline CDR1 is SGHRS and CDR2 is YFSETQ. CDR3 region: CASSKVAGAYEQYF. DNA for the CDR3: TGCGCCAGCAGCAAGGTAGCGGGAGCCTACGAGCAGTACTTC.

This clonotype was picked up a small number of times. This chain joins TRBV9 and TRBJ2-7; TRBD1 matches 9 bases. From germline, CDR1 is SGDLS and CDR2 YYNGEE. V gave up 3 bases and J gave up 6 bases; unmatched junction bases: 16. This CDR3 region has 17 residues. The CDR3 nucleotides are TGTGCCAGCAGCGGAGAAATCTTAGGACAGGGGAGGGGCGAGCAGTACTTC. Residues: CASSGEILGQGRGEQYF.

This clonotype was counted between two and nine times. This CDR3 is CASSLGTFRTYEQYF. The DNA of the CDR3 is TGTGCCAGCAGCTTAGGTACTTTCAGAACCTACGAGCAGTACTTC. The chain joins TRBV7-9 to TRBJ2-7; D is uncertain. CDR1 and CDR2 (germline): SEHNR, FQNEAQ (reference sequence). Trimming shortened V by 1 base and J by 2 bases, and 12 bases separated the two germline ends. This CDR3 comprises 15 residues.

The V gene is TRBV20-1, the J gene TRBJ1-2; the D gene is possibly TRBD1 (6 bases). V lost 5 bases and J 5 bases, leaving 18 bases between the germline ends. CDR3 length: 14 residues. Per the germline V gene, CDR1 is DFQATT and CDR2 is SNEGSKA (reference sequence). The CDR3 bases are TGCAGTGCTCAGACAGGCGGTCTGGGTTATGGCTACACCTTC. This codes for CSAQTGGLGYGYTF.

The chain is built from TRBV7-2 and TRBJ1-2; no firm D call. The CDR3 runs to 9 residues. Germline V CDR1 and CDR2: SGHTA, FQGNSA. Trimming shortened V by 3 bases and J by 10 bases, and 3 bases separated the two germline ends. CDR3 loop: CASSFLYTF. CDR3 coding DNA: TGTGCCAGCAGCTTTCTCTACACCTTC.

Concerning this clonotype itself: The junction and the germline gene differ at one end; a read error may be behind it. The V call is TRBV7-7, the J call TRBJ2-3; maybe TRBD2 (6 bases). CDR1 and CDR2 (germline): SSHAT, FNYEAQ (reference sequence). The length of the CDR3 is 16 residues. CDR3 protein: CTSSPSAGLSTNTQYF. CDR3 nucleotide sequence: TGTACCAGCAGCCCTAGCGCGGGGTTATCCACGAATACGCAGTATTTT.

This clonotype was recorded a few times. The chain employs TRBV29-1 and TRBJ1-1, with 9 bases that match TRBD1. The V gene end was trimmed by 5 bases and the J gene end by 1 base; junction bases not matched to a gene: 2. This CDR3 contains 13 residues. The germline V gene has CDR1 SQVTM and CDR2 ANQGSEA. CDR3: CSVTGGRNTEAFF. The CDR3, as DNA: TGCAGCGTTACAGGGGGCAGGAACACTGAAGCTTTCTTT.

The chain joins TRBV5-1 to TRBJ2-5, with 10 bases matching TRBD1. Germline CDR1 reads SGHRS; CDR2 reads YFSETQ. Trimming removed 2 bases from V and 5 bases from J; junction bases left unmatched: 6. The CDR3 has 15 amino acids. The CDR3 loop is CASSLGQGVEETQYF. CDR3 nucleotide sequence: TGCGCCAGCAGCTTAGGACAGGGGGTGGAGGAGACCCAGTACTTC.

This clonotype occurred a few times. The chain combines TRBV12-3 or TRBV12-4 with TRBJ2-7; TRBD1 matches at 8 bases. V was pared by 6 bases and J by 0 bases, with 7 bases of the junction left unmatched. The CDR3 consists of 15 residues. The CDR3 spells CASSGDRGFSYEQYF. The CDR3 DNA follows: TGTGCCAGCAGCGGCGACAGGGGTTTCTCCTACGAGCAGTACTTC.

The V call is TRBV10-3, the J call TRBJ2-2, with D hard to call. Germline CDR1 is ENHRY and CDR2 is SYGVKD. This CDR3 contains 12 residues. The V and J ends lost 3 bases and 6 bases respectively, with 5 bases between them. CDR3 in amino acids: CAISEGPGELFF. In DNA form, the CDR3 reads TGTGCCATCAGTGAAGGCCCCGGGGAGCTGTTTTTT.